Sequencing of this TCR beta chain was carried out in a study of blood T cell repertoires in COVID-19. At the level of the study: Acute and convalescent COVID-19 samples came from the United States, Italy and Spain. PBMCs, B-cell-depleted T cells, or T cells provided the cDNA or gDNA that made up the material.

Under the authors' procedure: Amplification of reference gene primers was used by the study to estimate nucleated cell counts. The protocol was immunoSEQ multiplex PCR, while the TCRdb copy is restricted to in-frame clones and leaves out a portion. V and J calls and clone size are given by that table; D and trimming were obtained from the DNA. The sample yields some 250,000 clones, roughly 80% seen once. The V segment lost 4 bases and the J segment 6 bases; nucleotides outside the gene matches: 4. Germline V gene lookup returns CDR1 SGHRS and CDR2 YFSETQ. The CDR3 runs to 13 residues. The clonotype was recovered from a woman older than 75 with acute or convalescent COVID-19. Sequenced material: peripheral blood. The genes are TRBV5-1 and TRBJ1-2, with TRBD1 identical over 9 bases. CDR3 DNA: TGCGCCAGCAGCCTTACAGGGGGCAATGGCTACACCTTC. It yields the protein CASSLTGGNGYTF. Full variable domain (outside the CDR3, taken from reference TRBV5-1 and TRBJ1-2): KAGVTQTPRYLIKTRGQQVTLSCSPISGHRSVSWYQQTPGQGLQFLFEYFSETQRNKGNFPGRFSGRQFSNSRSEMNVSTLELGDSALYLCASSLTGGNGYTFGSGTRLTVV.